The 20 T cell receptor beta chains presented below share a single source sample, sequenced in a study of regulatory T cells in long-lasting Graves disease. HTBI primers from iRepertoire and Arm-PCR of CDR3 regions yielded the TCR beta libraries. From the multiplex PCR reads, TCRdb called clonotypes with MiXCR, one entry per CDR3 protein. The sample comprises a few hundred thousand distinct CDR3 sequences, 23% of which are singletons, and 26% rests with the top ten. Time point here: persistent/refractory GD, antithyroid drugs over 5 years with positive TRAb. Researchers made the TCR library from RNA that was extracted from PBMCs. The material was peripheral blood mononuclear cells (PBMCs), obtained when the disease was refractory, from a patient treated with antithyroid drugs. The receptors originated from a female donor with Graves disease.

This clonotype has ten or more counts. The gene calls are TRBV28 and TRBJ1-6; TRBD1 aligns across 9 bases. J gave up 7 bases and V 5 bases, and 6 bases lay outside the gene matches. Germline CDR1 and CDR2: MDHEN and SYDVKM. The CDR3 extends over 15 amino acids. This CDR3 is CASSPQGARNSPLHF. The CDR3 DNA reads TGTGCCAGCAGTCCACAGGGGGCTAGGAATTCACCCCTCCACTTT.

This clonotype was seen repeatedly, ten times or more. The genes are TRBV28 and TRBJ1-1; TRBD1 might be the D (5 bases). CDR3 size: 16 residues. Trimming removed 7 bases from V and 0 bases from J, with 18 bases in between. The V gene's germline CDR1 is MDHEN and CDR2 SYDVKM. This CDR3 reads CASIAVRGLLNTEAFF. As DNA, the CDR3 is TGTGCCAGCATAGCGGTAAGGGGCCTATTGAACACTGAAGCTTTCTTT. Full variable domain (missing parts from reference TRBV28 and TRBJ1-1): DVKVTQSSRYLVKRTGEKVFLECVQDMDHENMFWYRQDPGLGLRLIYFSYDVKMKEKGDIPEGYSVSREKKERFSLILESASTNQTSMYLCASIAVRGLLNTEAFFGQGTRLTVV.

This clonotype came up a few times. This rearrangement joins TRBV6-5 to TRBJ1-3; D is ambiguous. The V gene's germline CDR1 is MNHEY and CDR2 SVGAGI. Trimming left V 0 bases short and J 4 bases short, with 10 bases between. This CDR3 spans 15 amino acids. The CDR3 loop is CASSYSVLSGNTIYF. As DNA, the CDR3 is TGTGCCAGCAGTTACTCAGTCCTCTCGGGAAACACCATATATTTT.

This clonotype was detected ten times or more. The chain has TRBV27 and TRBJ2-2; D may be TRBD2 (6 bases). Per the germline V gene, CDR1 is MNHEY and CDR2 is SMNVEV (reference sequence). V was trimmed by 4 bases and J by 1 base, leaving 7 bases between them. The CDR3 has 14 amino acids. The CDR3, as DNA: TGTGCCAGCAGTTACGGGGGGAACACCGGGGAGCTGTTTTTT. This sequence encodes CASSYGGNTGELFF.

This clonotype showed up just a few times. The chain joins TRBV12-3 or TRBV12-4 to TRBJ2-7; D might be TRBD1 (8 bases). The V end was cut by 9 bases, the J end by 1 base, with 13 bases between. The CDR3 is 13 residues long. CDR3: CASGRDRSYEQYF. In DNA, the CDR3 is TGTGCCAGTGGGAGGGACAGGTCCTACGAGCAGTACTTC.

The rearrangement uses TRBV20-1 and TRBJ1-1; D might be TRBD1 (6 bases). Trimming cost V 0 bases and J 1 base, with 12 bases left between them. CDR1 and CDR2 from the germline V gene are DFQATT and SNEGSKA (reference sequence). CDR3 size: 15 residues. CDR3 loop: CSARDLFRGNTEAFF. In DNA form, the CDR3 reads TGCAGTGCTAGAGATCTCTTCAGGGGGAACACTGAAGCTTTCTTT.

This clonotype was recorded a few times. The rearrangement uses TRBV7-8 and TRBJ2-4; 15 positions agree with TRBD2. Germline CDR1 is SGHVS and CDR2 is FQNEAQ. The CDR3 sequence is 21 residues long. Unmatched junction bases numbered 11, after V lost 1 base and J lost 1 base. The CDR3 DNA is TGTGCCAGCAGCTTAGGCGTCGGGGGACTAGCGGGAGGTTTGGCCAAAAACATTCAGTACTTC. This codes for CASSLGVGGLAGGLAKNIQYF.

A note on this clonotype: One end of the junction is discordant with germline, which a read error may explain. V and J are TRBV5-4 and TRBJ1-2; TRBD1 matches at 7 bases. CDR1 and CDR2 from the germline V gene are SGHNT and YYREEE (reference sequence). This CDR3 has 17 amino acids. In DNA, the CDR3 is TGTGTCAGCAGCCGGGACAGCGCGATCCGTTTTAACTATGGCTACGCCTTC. It specifies CVSSRDSAIRFNYGYAF.

V usage is TRBV6-1 and J usage is TRBJ2-7; TRBD1 aligns across 9 bases. The CDR3 is 17 residues long. Germline-derived CDR1 and CDR2 are MNHNS and SASEGT. V was pared by 6 bases and J by 3 bases, with 15 bases of the junction left unmatched. CDR3 in amino acids: CASSLAPSGTGHYEQYF. The DNA of the CDR3 is TGTGCCAGCAGCCTGGCTCCCTCCGGGACAGGGCACTACGAGCAGTACTTC.

This clonotype was detected ten times or more. The chain recombines TRBV7-2 with TRBJ1-4; D unclear. Germline-derived CDR1 and CDR2 are SGHTA and FQGNSA. V shed 5 bases and J shed 3 bases, with 13 bases lying between them. The CDR3 sequence is 15 residues long. CDR3 sequence: CASSVDRGANEKLFF. CDR3 coding DNA: TGTGCCAGCAGCGTCGACCGAGGAGCTAATGAAAAACTGTTTTTT.

On this clonotype: This CDR3 is missing its conserved last phenylalanine or tryptophan, likely due to a read error. The chain links TRBV30 to TRBJ2-5; TRBD2 matches at 9 bases. V trimming: 0 bases; J trimming: 3 bases; junction bases outside the gene matches: 2. The CDR3 covers 14 residues. CDR1 is GTSNPN, CDR2 SVGIG, per germline (reference sequence). The CDR3 here is CAWSVLAGEETQYS. The CDR3 DNA is TGTGCCTGGAGTGTCTTAGCGGGAGAAGAGACCCAGTACTCC.

Ten or more counts support this clonotype. This chain links TRBV20-1 with TRBJ2-4; tentatively, D is TRBD2 (6 bases). Germline V CDR1 and CDR2: DFQATT, SNEGSKA (reference sequence). The CDR3 runs 14 residues. Between the trimmed V and J ends, which lost 1 base and 7 bases, there was a span of 14 bases. CDR3 DNA: TGCAGTGCTAGAGTATCGGGGGAGCGGAACATTCAGTACTTC. It is translated as CSARVSGERNIQYF.

In this sample, this clonotype turned up many times. The V and J genes are TRBV12-3 or TRBV12-4 and TRBJ2-6; the D is unclear. Trimming cost V 7 bases and J 2 bases, with 9 bases left between them. The CDR3 runs to 14 residues. The CDR3 loop reads CASTASPGANVLTF. The DNA of the CDR3 is TGTGCCAGCACGGCCTCCCCTGGGGCCAACGTCCTGACTTTC.

This clonotype was counted at least ten times. This sequence joins TRBV11-2 and TRBJ2-5; D unclear. The CDR3 spans 14 residues. Trimming cost V 6 bases and J 5 bases, with 16 bases left between them. Germline CDR1 reads SGHAT; CDR2 reads FQNNGV. DNA of the CDR3: TGTGCCAGCAGTCTTGGACCTCGGCGGGAGACCCAGTACTTC. Translation: CASSLGPRRETQYF. Complete variable domain (other parts from reference TRBV11-2 and TRBJ2-5): EAGVAQSPRYKIIEKRQSVAFWCNPISGHATLYWYQQILGQGPKLLIQFQNNGVVDDSQLPKDRFSAERLKGVDSTLKIQPAKLEDSAVYLCASSLGPRRETQYFGPGTRLLVL.

The table lists this clonotype with many counts. This chain joins TRBV2 and TRBJ2-2; D unresolved. V gave up 1 base and J gave up 5 bases, with 5 bases separating them. Per the germline V gene, CDR1 is SNHLY and CDR2 is FYNNEI. CDR3 length equals 13 residues. DNA of the CDR3: TGTGCCAGCAGTGAAGACAGAACCGGGGAGCTGTTTTTT. It encodes CASSEDRTGELFF.

The rearrangement links TRBV20-1 to TRBJ2-7; D ambiguous. This CDR3 region has 15 residues. Germline CDR1 is DFQATT and CDR2 is SNEGSKA (reference sequence). V was pared by 0 bases and J by 0 bases, with 12 bases between. CDR3 amino acids: CSARDIQPSSYEQYF. DNA for the CDR3: TGCAGTGCTAGAGATATCCAGCCTAGCTCCTACGAGCAGTACTTC.

Details on this clonotype: A much larger clone lies a single base off, so this may be a read error. The chain is built from TRBV28 and TRBJ2-7; no reliable D call. In germline, CDR1 is MDHEN, CDR2 SYDVKM. The CDR3 is 14 residues long. V lost 7 bases, J lost 3 bases, and 16 bases lay in between. The CDR3 DNA sequence: TGTGCCAGCACCCAATCCAGCCCCATCTACGAGCAGTACTTC. Encoded protein: CASTQSSPIYEQYF.

The chain links TRBV7-9 to TRBJ1-1; tentative D call: TRBD1 (5 bases). V lost 5 bases and J lost 4, with 17 bases in between. The CDR3 consists of 15 residues. Germline CDR1 and CDR2: SEHNR and FQNEAQ (reference sequence). CDR3 nucleotides: TGTGCCAGCAGCGAGTGGGACTTCGAGCGCACTGAAGCTTTCTTT. This gives the protein CASSEWDFERTEAFF.

The CDR3 here is CASSQKMDRGHEKLFF. In DNA, the CDR3 is TGCGCCAGCAGCCAAAAAATGGACAGGGGGCACGAAAAACTGTTTTTT. This rearrangement joins TRBV4-1 to TRBJ1-4; 11 nucleotides agree with TRBD1. The trim removed 2 bases at V and 8 bases at J, leaving 7 bases unmatched. The CDR3 runs to 16 residues. Germline V gene sequence: CDR1 MGHRA, CDR2 YSYEKL.

The V gene is TRBV28, the J gene TRBJ2-7; D uncertain. V lost 7 bases to trimming and J lost 6 bases, with 10 bases between them. This CDR3 is built from 11 residues. Germline V lookup: CDR1 MDHEN, CDR2 SYDVKM. The CDR3 coding sequence is TGTGCCAGCAATTACGGATTCGAGCAGTACTTC. It yields the protein CASNYGFEQYF.